This T cell receptor (beta chain) was identified in a study of T-cell reconstitution after alpha-beta-depleted transplantation in children. The trim removed 6 bases at V and 13 bases at J, leaving 5 bases unmatched. There are 13 residues in the CDR3. The germline V gene has CDR1 ENHRY and CDR2 SYGVKD. Study outcomes and limitations: T-cell numbers and diversity one year post-transplant derived largely from freshly generated T cells. Several hundred expanded graft clones reportedly gave rise to the alpha-beta T cells present about two months after transplant.

For TCRbeta, the library was prepared with unique molecular identifiers. MiXCR, run by TCRdb on the PCR reads, gives a single entry per CDR3 protein. The sample consists of hundreds of thousands of distinct CDR3 sequences, about 12% of them appearing once. In its sample, this clonotype was seen many times. As yet, its antigen is unknown. The sequence derives from a girl aged 2-10 years with congenital amegakaryocytic thrombocytopenia, due to receive a stem cell transplant. The genes are TRBV10-3 and TRBJ2-1, with TRBD2 identical over 14 bases. The sample in question was PBMCs, obtained before TCRalphabeta/CD19-depleted stem cell transplant. The CDR3 sequence: CAIRGLAGAFQFF. The DNA for the CDR3 is TGTGCCATCAGGGGACTAGCGGGAGCATTCCAGTTCTTC.